This is a list of T cell receptor beta chains from one sample in a study of T cells in Graves' hyperthyroidism and ophthalmopathy. TCRdb used MiXCR to reprocess the multiplex PCR reads, holding one entry per CDR3 protein. Altogether about 360,000 distinct CDR3 sequences are present, over 10% being singletons, with the ten largest covering 9.2%. Sequenced material: blood. These receptors originate from a woman between 18 and 30 years old with Graves' hyperthyroidism. Each CDR3 is given with its conserved first and last residue. D genes are given only for firm matches. The size field is filled for only some rows; it gives once, few, many or a size class.

V gene	D gene	clone size	J gene	CDR3 DNA	CDR3 protein
TRBV12-3/TRBV12-4	TRBD1	.	TRBJ1-5	TGTGCCAGCAGTCACGCCGACAGGGTCGATCAGCCCCAGCATTTT	CASSHADRVDQPQHF
TRBV27	TRBD1	many	TRBJ2-7	TGTGCCAGCAGCCGGGACAGAACCTACGAGCAGTACTTC	CASSRDRTYEQYF
TRBV2	TRBD1	once	TRBJ1-4	TGTGCCAGCAGAAGCCCAGGGACAGCGGACAGAGTAAAACTGTTTTTT	CASRSPGTADRVKLFF
TRBV10-3	.	.	TRBJ2-2	TGTGCCATCAGTGAGTCGGGGGGTCCCGGGGAGCTGTTTTTT	CAISESGGPGELFF
TRBV28	TRBD1	.	TRBJ2-7	TGTGCCAGCAGCCCGGGACAGACCACCTACGAGCAGTACTTC	CASSPGQTTYEQYF
TRBV6-1	.	many	TRBJ1-1	TGTGCCAGCAGAGCGGGACGAGGAGGCACTGAAGCTTTCTTT	CASRAGRGGTEAFF
TRBV9	TRBD2	.	TRBJ2-5	TGTGCCAGCAGCGGACCGACTAGCGAACAAGAGACCCAGTACTTC	CASSGPTSEQETQYF
TRBV5-1	TRBD1	.	TRBJ2-7	TGCGCCAGCAGCCGAGGACAGGGGGCGCTGGGCGAGCAGTACTTC	CASSRGQGALGEQYF
TRBV9	.	many	TRBJ1-5	TGTGCCAGCAGCCCCAGAGGGACCGGGGGCAATCAGCCCCAGCATTTT	CASSPRGTGGNQPQHF
TRBV2	.	many	TRBJ1-4	TGTGCCAGCAGCTCGGACATGGCCGGGGAAAAACTGTTTTTT	CASSSDMAGEKLFF
TRBV5-1	.	many	TRBJ1-4	TGCGCCAGCAGCCCGACAGCCGCAACTAATGAAAAACTGTTTTTT	CASSPTAATNEKLFF
TRBV6-5	.	.	TRBJ2-5	TGTGCCAGCAGTTACTCCGCGCACCAGACCCAGTACTTC	CASSYSAHQTQYF
TRBV5-7	.	many	TRBJ1-1	TGTGCCAGCAGCTTGGGCAGCCCGCACACTGAAGCTTTCTTT	CASSLGSPHTEAFF
TRBV7-6	.	many	TRBJ2-2	TGTGCCAGCAGCCCGATCACTAGTGCTCGGACCGGGGAGCTGTTTTTT	CASSPITSARTGELFF
TRBV27	.	few	TRBJ2-7	TGTGCCAGCAGTTTAGGGGCGGGGGCCCACGAGCAGTACTTC	CASSLGAGAHEQYF
TRBV28	.	many	TRBJ2-7	TGTGCCAGCACCTCGGGCACTAGTGGGAGGAAAGGCGAGCAGTACTTC	CASTSGTSGRKGEQYF
TRBV18	.	many	TRBJ1-1	TGTGCCAGCTCACGTTTCAGAGAGAACACTGAAGCTTTCTTT	CASSRFRENTEAFF
TRBV20-1	TRBD1	many	TRBJ1-5	TGCAGTGCTCATATACAGGGGATGGGTCAGCCCCAGCATTTT	CSAHIQGMGQPQHF
TRBV11-2	.	many	TRBJ1-1	TGTGCCAGCAGCTTACGGATTGTGAACACTGAAGCTTTCTTT	CASSLRIVNTEAFF
TRBV27	.	many	TRBJ1-6	TGTGCCAGCAGGCCTATCGGGCAAGGGAATTCACCCCTCCACTTT	CASRPIGQGNSPLHF
TRBV10-3	TRBD2	many	TRBJ2-5	TGTGCCATCAGTGAAGGACTAGCGGCAAGGGAGACCCAGTACTTC	CAISEGLAARETQYF
TRBV27	.	few	TRBJ2-2	TGTGCCAGCAGTTTACTGGACGCCGGGGAGCTGTTTTTT	CASSLLDAGELFF
TRBV10-3	TRBD2	many	TRBJ2-1	TGTGCCATCAGTGAGTCCCGGGGGGCCTACAATGAGCAGTTCTTC	CAISESRGAYNEQFF
TRBV5-1	TRBD1	few	TRBJ2-3	TGCGCCAGCAGCTTGTCCCGGGACAGGGTCACAGATACGCAGTATTTT	CASSLSRDRVTDTQYF
TRBV7-6	TRBD2	many	TRBJ2-1	TGTGCCAGCAGGCCACGACTAGCGGTGGGGGAGCAGTTCTTC	CASRPRLAVGEQFF
TRBV15	TRBD1	many	TRBJ1-2	TGTGCCACCAGCAGCTCTAATGCCTATACAGGGGCTAACTATGGCTACACCTTC	CATSSSNAYTGANYGYTF
TRBV20-1	.	many	TRBJ2-7	TGCAGTGCTAGAGCGCGAAGCGGTAGGCCCTACGAGCAGTACTTC	CSARARSGRPYEQYF
TRBV10-3	.	many	TRBJ1-5	TGTGCCATCGGGAGGGACAGCAATCAGCCCCAGCATTTT	CAIGRDSNQPQHF
TRBV6-1	TRBD1	many	TRBJ1-5	TGTGCCAGCAACCTAGGGACAGGGGCCAATCAGCCCCAGCATTTT	CASNLGTGANQPQHF